This T cell receptor (beta chain) was obtained from a study of OX40 agonist ivuxolimab in advanced cancers. Study information: At about 81% male, the cohort had a mean age of 60 years, ranging from roughly 20 to 80. Regarding the study as a whole: The specificity for antigen of the expanded peripheral T cells was not determined.

To note about this clone: The antigen is undetermined.

The CDR3 totals 15 residues. V dropped 3 bases and J dropped 1 base, with 11 bases sitting between them. The V gene's germline CDR1 is SGDLS and CDR2 YYNGEE. The repertoire was sequenced with immunoSEQ multiplex PCR; TCRdb's copy has only in-frame clones and lacks some. The table records some 52,000 clones, 90% to 95% of them present only once. The clonotype was recovered from an adult with an advanced solid tumor such as melanoma, head and neck, liver or kidney cancer. V and J are TRBV9 and TRBJ2-1; maybe TRBD2 (7 bases). Sample: CD4+ or CD8+ T cells sorted from blood, taken in a trial of the OX40 agonist ivuxolimab. The CDR3 DNA follows: TGTGCCAGCAGCGAGGGGGGGTTATCCTACAATGAGCAGTTCTTC. Encoded protein: CASSEGGLSYNEQFF.